By proportion, the clone carrying this TCR beta chain is medium-sized. Antiretroviral therapy had run roughly three months, about 14 weeks, before follow-up blood collection. All unsorted peripheral T cells were captured because whole blood was used without fractionation. The data were obtained in a study of HIV-infected patients and healthy controls. Germline CDR1 reads LNHDA; CDR2 reads SQIVND (reference sequence). Trimming shortened V by 1 base and J by 0 bases, and 6 bases separated the two germline ends. CDR3 length equals 14 residues. Alpha and beta constant-region primers primed reverse transcription of around 500 ng RNA. Each of the alpha and beta chains got its own library through chain-specific third strand synthesis with indices. Each CDR3 protein gets one entry after TCRdb re-called the 5' RACE reads with MiXCR. The sample holds around 7,000 distinct CDR3 sequences, roughly 10% seen once.

The chain couples TRBV19 to TRBJ1-1, with unresolved D. The origin of this receptor is an adult with HIV infection. Sequencing used blood, obtained during antiretroviral therapy. The CDR3 here is CASSIGRLNTEAFF. CDR3 coding DNA: TGTGCCAGTAGTATAGGACGACTGAACACTGAAGCTTTCTTT.